This entry describes one TCR beta chain. This sample was taken from a study of blood T cell repertoires in COVID-19. As for the study in general: There were acute and convalescent COVID-19 samples, and they came from the United States, Italy and Spain. T cells, B-cell-depleted T cells, or PBMCs provided the cDNA or gDNA that served as material.

Seattle enrolled patients during active infection and tracked them longitudinally. Original analysis: Amplification with reference gene primers provided the estimates of nucleated cell counts. Some clones are missing from TCRdb's copy, which holds only in-frame ones; the method was immunoSEQ multiplex PCR. V and J calls and clone size come straight from that table; D and trimming were deduced from the DNA. The data contain about 82,000 clones, 60% to 80% of them singletons. Material for sequencing was peripheral blood. The TCR was taken from a man aged 60 to 69 with COVID-19, enrolled during active disease.

CDR3 amino acids: CASSLGSGTGESPLHF. CDR3 bases: TGTGCCAGCAGCCTGGGCTCCGGGACAGGGGAATCACCCCTCCACTTT. This chain uses TRBV7-6 with TRBJ1-6, with 10 bases matching TRBD1. Per the germline V gene, CDR1 is SGHVS and CDR2 is FNYEAQ. V lost 5 bases, J lost 10 bases, and 11 bases stayed unmatched. CDR3 size: 16 residues.